The clone carrying this TCR beta chain was seen just once. Clones were sequenced by immunoSEQ multiplex PCR, and TCRdb holds only the in-frame ones, with some missing. The sample holds over 130,000 clones, around nine tenths seen once. This sample is part of a study of blood T cell repertoires in COVID-19. The sequence was obtained from a man aged 60 to 69 with active or convalescent COVID-19. Sequenced material: peripheral blood.

CDR3 sequence: CASAGLAGGNEQFF. In nucleotides, the CDR3 is TGTGCCAGCGCGGGACTAGCGGGAGGAAATGAGCAGTTCTTC. The chain links TRBV19 to TRBJ2-1; TRBD2 matches 15 bases. Germline V gene sequence: CDR1 LNHDA, CDR2 SQIVND (reference sequence). The CDR3 runs to 14 residues. Germline trimming cut 9 bases from V and 7 bases from J; bases unmatched to any gene: 4.